A single T cell receptor (beta chain) is shown here with its context. Sampled 1 year posttransplant, controls received myeloablative marrow transplants, methotrexate and a calcineurin inhibitor. Assay used: immunoSEQ multiplex PCR; TCRdb lists only in-frame clones, some missing. The repertoire has roughly 16,000 clones, 85% of them found once; the top ten carry 25% to 30%. V was pared by 0 bases and J by 5 bases, with 7 bases of the junction left unmatched. The CDR3 runs to 16 residues. Germline V gene lookup returns CDR1 SEHNR and CDR2 FQNEAQ (reference sequence). These data originate in a study of T cells after posttransplantation cyclophosphamide.

The chain recombines TRBV7-9 with TRBJ2-1; 7 bases agree with TRBD2. The source material was PBMCs, sampled after allogeneic stem cell transplant with calcineurin inhibitor and methotrexate. The source of this sequence is a female patient aged 18 to 29 who received an allogeneic stem cell transplant from an unrelated donor, was CMV-positive, and had acute and chronic GVHD. Some T cells could come from the graft donor. The CDR3 DNA reads as TGTGCCAGCAGCTTAGCTCTGGGAGGGTTGGACAATGAGCAGTTCTTC. It translates to CASSLALGGLDNEQFF.